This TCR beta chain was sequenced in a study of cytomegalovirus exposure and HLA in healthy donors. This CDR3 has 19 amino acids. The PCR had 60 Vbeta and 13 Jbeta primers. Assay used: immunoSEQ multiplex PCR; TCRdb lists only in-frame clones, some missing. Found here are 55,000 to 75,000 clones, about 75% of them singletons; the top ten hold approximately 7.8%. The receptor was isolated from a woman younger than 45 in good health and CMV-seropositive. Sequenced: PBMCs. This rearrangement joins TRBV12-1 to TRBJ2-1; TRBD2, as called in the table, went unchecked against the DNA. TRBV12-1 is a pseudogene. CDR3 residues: CASSFVFSSGDRSYNEQFF. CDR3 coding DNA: TGTGCCAGCAGCTTTGTGTTTTCGAGCGGGGACCGTTCCTACAATGAGCAGTTCTTC.